The clone carrying this T cell receptor beta chain has ten or more counts. What it binds is unknown. Using its own MiXCR run on the reads, TCRdb lists one record per CDR3 protein. Among a few hundred thousand distinct CDR3 sequences listed, approximately 40% were seen once. These data belong to a study of T cell repertoires in cytomegalovirus infection. For the study at large: Selected CMV epitopes included recently identified HLA-C-restricted ones as well as well-studied HLA-B-restricted ones.

Overall study findings and caveats: Dominating the ex vivo response were HLA-C-restricted CMV-specific TCR beta clonotypes.

Germline values: CDR1 SGHTA, CDR2 FQGNSA. The V gene end was trimmed by 5 bases and the J gene end by 4 bases; junction bases not matched to a gene: 4. This CDR3 has 14 residues. The rearrangement joins TRBV7-2 to TRBJ2-3, with 9 bases identical to TRBD1. Sequencing was performed on cultured PBMCs, taken from culture after CMV antigen stimulation. This TCR was recovered from a human donor in good health (CMV status not recorded). Some clones in this sample may be carry-over from other donors' samples. This CDR3 is CASSEGQGPDTQYF. The CDR3 DNA is TGTGCCAGCAGCGAGGGACAGGGCCCAGATACGCAGTATTTT.